The 2 T cell receptor beta chains given below trace back to one sample, sequenced in a study of OX40 agonist ivuxolimab in advanced cancers. Library method: the immunoSEQ multiplex PCR assay. TCRdb took over this immuneACCESS table, retaining in-frame rearrangements with V and J assigned. Such tables are incomplete; in checked studies, under half of the missing clones stem from an unresolved V gene, and the remainder is unexplained. This sample comprises around 35,000 clones, around 81% of them detected only once. The ten top clones hold over 1.1% of the sample. This sample comprised CD4+ or CD8+ T cells sorted from blood, obtained in a trial of the OX40 agonist ivuxolimab. These receptors were collected from an adult with an advanced solid tumor such as melanoma, head and neck, liver or kidney cancer.

V usage is TRBV10-3 and J usage is TRBJ2-1, with 9 nucleotides matching TRBD2. With V trimmed by 7 bases and J by 2 bases, 6 bases remained unmatched. Germline CDR1 reads ENHRY; CDR2 reads SYGVKD. The CDR3 has 15 amino acids. The CDR3 reads CAINRRGGTYNEQFF. CDR3 in DNA: TGTGCCATCAATCGGCGGGGGGGTACCTACAATGAGCAGTTCTTC.

DNA for the CDR3: TGTGCCAGCTCACCACCGGGACAGGGTAATGAAAAACTGTTTTTT. Amino acids: CASSPPGQGNEKLFF. This chain uses TRBV18 with TRBJ1-4, with 9 positions matching TRBD1. The CDR3 spans 15 residues. Trimming cost V 0 bases and J 4 bases; bases outside gene matches: 0. The germline V gene has CDR1 KGHSH and CDR2 LQKENI.